This T cell receptor (beta chain) was retrieved from a study of control samples from healthy donors and cancer patients. Per the germline V gene, CDR1 is LNHDA and CDR2 is SQIVND (reference sequence). The V gene lost 2 bases and the J gene lost 0 bases, with 8 bases spanning the gap. The CDR3 runs 15 residues. TCRdb keeps only in-frame clones here, not all; method: immunoSEQ multiplex PCR. The sample yields about 21,000 clones, approximately 81% seen once. Sequenced sample: PBMCs. The chain has TRBV19 and TRBJ1-3; D gene unclear. This receptor was identified in a man aged 55 to 69 with colorectal cancer. The CDR3 sequence is CASSISPISGNTIYF. CDR3 DNA: TGTGCCAGTAGTATATCTCCCATCTCTGGAAACACCATATATTTT.